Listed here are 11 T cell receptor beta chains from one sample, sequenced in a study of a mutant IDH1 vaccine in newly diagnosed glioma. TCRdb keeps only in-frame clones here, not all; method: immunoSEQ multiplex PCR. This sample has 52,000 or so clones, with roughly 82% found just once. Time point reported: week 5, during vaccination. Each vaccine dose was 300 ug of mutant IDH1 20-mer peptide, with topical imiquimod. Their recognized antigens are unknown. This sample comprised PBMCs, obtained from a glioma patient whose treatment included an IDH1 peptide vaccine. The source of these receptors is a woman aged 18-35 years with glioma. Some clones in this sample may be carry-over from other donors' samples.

The CDR3 coding sequence is TGCAGCGGAGCGGGACATTCGGGCACTGAAGCTTTCTTT. Translation: CSGAGHSGTEAFF. The V call is TRBV29-1, the J call TRBJ1-1; TRBD1 is a possible D gene (6 bases). Germline CDR1 and CDR2: SQVTM and ANQGSEA. The CDR3 covers 13 residues. The V end was cut by 7 bases, the J end by 4 bases, with 16 bases between.

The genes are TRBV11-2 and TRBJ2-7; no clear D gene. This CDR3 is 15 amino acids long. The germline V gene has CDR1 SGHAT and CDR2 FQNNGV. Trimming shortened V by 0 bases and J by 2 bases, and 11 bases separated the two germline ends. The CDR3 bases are TGTGCCAGCAGCTTAGAGGTCAGTAGAACCTACGAGCAGTACTTC. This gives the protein CASSLEVSRTYEQYF.

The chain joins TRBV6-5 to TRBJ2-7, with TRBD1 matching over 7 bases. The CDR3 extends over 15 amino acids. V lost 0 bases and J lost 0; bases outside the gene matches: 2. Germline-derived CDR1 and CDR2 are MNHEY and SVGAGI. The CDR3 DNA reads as TGTGCCAGCAGTTACTCGACAGGGAGCTCCTACGAGCAGTACTTC. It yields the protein CASSYSTGSSYEQYF.

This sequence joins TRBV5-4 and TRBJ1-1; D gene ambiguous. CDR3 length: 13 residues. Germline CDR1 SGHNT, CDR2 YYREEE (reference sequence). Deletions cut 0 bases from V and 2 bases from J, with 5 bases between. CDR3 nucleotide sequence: TGTGCCAGCAGCTTGGACCCAAACACTGAAGCTTTCTTT. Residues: CASSLDPNTEAFF.

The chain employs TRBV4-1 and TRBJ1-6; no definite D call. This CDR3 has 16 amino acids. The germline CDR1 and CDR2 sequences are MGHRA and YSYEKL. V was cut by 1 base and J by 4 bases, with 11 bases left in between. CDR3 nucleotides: TGCGCCAGCAGCCAAGTCATGGCCGCTTATAATTCACCCCTCCACTTT. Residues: CASSQVMAAYNSPLHF.

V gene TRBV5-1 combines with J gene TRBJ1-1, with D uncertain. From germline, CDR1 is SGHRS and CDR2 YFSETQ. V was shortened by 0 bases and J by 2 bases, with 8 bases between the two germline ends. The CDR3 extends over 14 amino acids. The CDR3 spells CASSLEGLNTEAFF. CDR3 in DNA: TGCGCCAGCAGCTTGGAAGGCTTAAACACTGAAGCTTTCTTT.

The CDR3 region has the DNA TGTGCCAGCAGTGGCCTGAGACTAGCGGGAGAGAGGACAGATACGCAGTATTTT. Residues: CASSGLRLAGERTDTQYF. The rearrangement joins TRBV25-1 to TRBJ2-3, with 12 bases matching TRBD2. CDR1 MGHDK and CDR2 SYGVNS come from the germline V gene. J gave up 3 bases and V 4 bases, and 11 bases lay outside the gene matches. CDR3 length equals 18 residues.

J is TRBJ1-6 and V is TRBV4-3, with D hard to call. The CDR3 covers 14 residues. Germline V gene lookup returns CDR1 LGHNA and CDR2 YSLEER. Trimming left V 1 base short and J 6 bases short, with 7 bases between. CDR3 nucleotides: TGCGCCAGCAGCCAAGCATTCAGTAATTCACCCCTCCACTTT. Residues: CASSQAFSNSPLHF.

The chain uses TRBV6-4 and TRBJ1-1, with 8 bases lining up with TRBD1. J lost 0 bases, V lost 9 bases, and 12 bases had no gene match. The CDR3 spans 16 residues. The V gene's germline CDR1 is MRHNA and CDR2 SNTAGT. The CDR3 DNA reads TGTGCCAGTGAGGGGACAGGCCACTCTATGAACACTGAAGCTTTCTTT. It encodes CASEGTGHSMNTEAFF.

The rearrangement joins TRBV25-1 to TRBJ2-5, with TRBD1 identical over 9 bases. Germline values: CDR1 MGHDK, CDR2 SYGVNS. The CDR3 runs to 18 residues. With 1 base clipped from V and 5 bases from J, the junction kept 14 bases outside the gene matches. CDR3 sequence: CASSESRPTGGSKETQYF. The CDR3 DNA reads TGTGCCAGCAGTGAATCACGTCCGACAGGGGGAAGTAAGGAGACCCAGTACTTC.

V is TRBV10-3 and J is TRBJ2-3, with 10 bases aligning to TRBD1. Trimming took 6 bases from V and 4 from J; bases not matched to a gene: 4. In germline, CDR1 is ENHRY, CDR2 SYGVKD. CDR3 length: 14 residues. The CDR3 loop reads CAIRGTGDSDTQYF. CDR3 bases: TGTGCCATCAGAGGGACAGGGGATTCAGATACGCAGTATTTT.